This T cell receptor beta chain was documented in a study of blood T cell repertoires in COVID-19. Study context: Samples taken during acute and convalescent COVID-19 were collected in the United States, Italy and Spain.

Sequencing was performed with immunoSEQ multiplex PCR; in TCRdb, only in-frame clones are kept and a portion is missing. Among a few hundred thousand clones listed, around 84% were seen once. The CDR3 is 14 residues long. J lost 4 bases, V lost 9 bases, and 8 bases had no gene match. In germline, CDR1 is SNHLY, CDR2 FYNNEI. The source material was peripheral blood. This chain links TRBV2 with TRBJ1-2; TRBD1 agrees at 10 bases. The TCR was taken from a woman of 80 years or more with active or convalescent COVID-19. The CDR3 is CARTGTGDSYGYTF. CDR3 in DNA: TGTGCCAGGACCGGGACAGGGGACAGCTATGGCTACACCTTC.